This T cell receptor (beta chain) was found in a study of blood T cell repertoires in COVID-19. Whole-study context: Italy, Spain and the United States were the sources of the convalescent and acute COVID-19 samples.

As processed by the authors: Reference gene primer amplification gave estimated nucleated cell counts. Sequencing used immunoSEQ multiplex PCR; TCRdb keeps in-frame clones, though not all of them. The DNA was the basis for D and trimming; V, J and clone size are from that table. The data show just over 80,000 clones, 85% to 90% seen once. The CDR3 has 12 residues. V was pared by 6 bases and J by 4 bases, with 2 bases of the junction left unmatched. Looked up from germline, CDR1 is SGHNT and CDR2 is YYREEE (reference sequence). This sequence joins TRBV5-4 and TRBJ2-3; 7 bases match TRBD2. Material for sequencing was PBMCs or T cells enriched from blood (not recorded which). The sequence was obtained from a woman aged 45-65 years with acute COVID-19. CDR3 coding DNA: TGTGCCAGCACCCGGGAGGCAGATACGCAGTATTTT. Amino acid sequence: CASTREADTQYF.